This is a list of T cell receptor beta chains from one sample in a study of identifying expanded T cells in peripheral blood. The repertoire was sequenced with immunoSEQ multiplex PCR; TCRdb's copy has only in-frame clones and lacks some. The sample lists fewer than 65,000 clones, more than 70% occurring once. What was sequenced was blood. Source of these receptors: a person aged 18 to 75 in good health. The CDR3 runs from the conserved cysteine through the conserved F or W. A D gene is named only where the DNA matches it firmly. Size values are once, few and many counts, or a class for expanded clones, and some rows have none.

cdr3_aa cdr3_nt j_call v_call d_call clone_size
CASSGTSGGPSDTQYF TGTGCCAGCAGCGGGACTAGCGGGGGCCCTTCTGATACGCAGTATTTT TRBJ2-3 TRBV6-4 TRBD2 NA
CASSLGGQSDEQYF TGCGCCAGCAGCTTGGGGGGCCAGAGCGACGAGCAGTACTTC TRBJ2-7 TRBV5-1 NA once
CASSANRILRREQYF TGTGCCAGCAGCGCCAACAGGATTCTACGTCGCGAGCAGTACTTC TRBJ2-7 TRBV6-1 NA NA
CASSIGGSGVSTEAFF TGTGCCAGTAGTATAGGAGGGTCTGGGGTGAGCACTGAAGCTTTCTTT TRBJ1-1 TRBV19 NA NA
CASSLYNEQFF TGTGCCAGCTCCCTTTACAATGAGCAGTTCTTC TRBJ2-1 TRBV18 NA once
CSVEDQNRGYEQYF TGCAGCGTTGAAGATCAAAACAGGGGCTACGAGCAGTACTTC TRBJ2-7 TRBV29-1 TRBD1 NA
CASSEGGFSYEQYF TGTGCCAGCAGTGAAGGGGGGTTTTCCTACGAGCAGTACTTC TRBJ2-7 TRBV6-1 NA NA
CASTKYRGNTGELFF TGTGCCAGTACGAAATACAGGGGGAACACCGGGGAGCTGTTTTTT TRBJ2-2 TRBV27 TRBD1 NA
CASSADREYNEQFF TGTGCCAGCAGTGCCGACAGGGAGTACAATGAGCAGTTCTTC TRBJ2-1 TRBV6-4 TRBD1 NA
CASSPTSFGADTQYF TGCGCCAGCAGCCCGACTAGTTTCGGTGCAGATACGCAGTATTTT TRBJ2-3 TRBV5-1 NA NA
CASSLIQSGAGANVLTF TGTGCCAGCAGCTTAATACAGTCGGGGGCAGGGGCCAACGTCCTGACTTTC TRBJ2-6 TRBV7-2 NA NA
CASSDSTSGYTGELFF TGTGCCAGCAGTGACTCGACTAGCGGGTACACCGGGGAGCTGTTTTTT TRBJ2-2 TRBV6-4 TRBD2 NA
CATSRELPRDTQYF TGTGCCACCAGCAGAGAGTTGCCTAGAGATACGCAGTATTTT TRBJ2-3 TRBV15 NA NA
CAWSVSGNQPQHF TGTGCCTGGAGTGTCTCAGGAAATCAGCCCCAGCATTTT TRBJ1-5 TRBV30 NA NA
CASSPPSYNEQFF TGTGCCAGCTCACCACCAAGTTACAATGAGCAGTTCTTC TRBJ2-1 TRBV18 NA NA
CASSVSGEGTDTQYF TGTGCCAGCAGTGTCTCGGGGGAGGGCACAGATACGCAGTATTTT TRBJ2-3 TRBV6-4 NA few
CASSLKGLGNEQFF TGTGCCAGCAGCTTAAAGGGACTAGGCAATGAGCAGTTCTTC TRBJ2-1 TRBV7-3 TRBD2 NA
CASSLVGTEEGYEQYF TGTGCCAGCAGCTTAGTTGGGACAGAAGAGGGATACGAGCAGTACTTC TRBJ2-7 TRBV7-2 TRBD1 NA
CASSVGEREYNEQFF TGTGCCAGCAGCGTAGGCGAGCGGGAATACAATGAGCAGTTCTTC TRBJ2-1 TRBV9 TRBD2 once
CASSASIRPTDTQYF TGTGCCAGCAGCGCATCGATTCGACCCACAGATACGCAGTATTTT TRBJ2-3 TRBV7-3 NA NA